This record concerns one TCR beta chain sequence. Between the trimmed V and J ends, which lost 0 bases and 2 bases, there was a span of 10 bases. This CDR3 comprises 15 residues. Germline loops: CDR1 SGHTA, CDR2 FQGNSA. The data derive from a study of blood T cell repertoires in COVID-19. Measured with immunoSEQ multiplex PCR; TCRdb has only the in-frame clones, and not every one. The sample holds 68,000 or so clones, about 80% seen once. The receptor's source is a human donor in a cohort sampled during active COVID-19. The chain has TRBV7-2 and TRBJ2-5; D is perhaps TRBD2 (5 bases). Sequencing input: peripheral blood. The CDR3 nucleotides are TGTGCCAGCAGCTTAGCCCTTGGGAGTCAAGAGACCCAGTACTTC. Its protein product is CASSLALGSQETQYF.